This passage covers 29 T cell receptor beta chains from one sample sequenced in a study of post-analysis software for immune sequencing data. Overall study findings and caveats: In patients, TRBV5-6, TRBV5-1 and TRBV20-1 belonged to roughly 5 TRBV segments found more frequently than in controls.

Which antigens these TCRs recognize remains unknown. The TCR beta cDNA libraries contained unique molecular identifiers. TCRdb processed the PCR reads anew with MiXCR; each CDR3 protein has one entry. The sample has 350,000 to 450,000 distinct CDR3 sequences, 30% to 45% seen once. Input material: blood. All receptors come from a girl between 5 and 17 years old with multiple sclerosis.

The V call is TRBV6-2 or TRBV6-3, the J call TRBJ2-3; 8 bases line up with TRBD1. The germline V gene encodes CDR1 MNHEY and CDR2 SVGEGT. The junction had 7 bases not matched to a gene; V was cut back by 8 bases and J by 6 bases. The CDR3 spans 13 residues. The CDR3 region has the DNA TGTGCCAGCGGCCGGACAGGGTACGATACGCAGTATTTT. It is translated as CASGRTGYDTQYF.

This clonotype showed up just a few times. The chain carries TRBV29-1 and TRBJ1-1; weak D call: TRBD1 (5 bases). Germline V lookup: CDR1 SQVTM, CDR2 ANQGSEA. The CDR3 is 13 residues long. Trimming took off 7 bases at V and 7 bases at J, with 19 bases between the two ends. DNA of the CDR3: TGCAGCGGGTACGGGACCCTAGAGGGTGAAGCTTTCTTT. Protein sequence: CSGYGTLEGEAFF.

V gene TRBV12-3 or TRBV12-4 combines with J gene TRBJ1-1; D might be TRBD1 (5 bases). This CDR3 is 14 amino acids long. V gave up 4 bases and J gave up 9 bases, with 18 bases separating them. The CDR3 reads CASSYGGGRRKAFF. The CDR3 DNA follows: TGTGCCAGCAGTTATGGGGGAGGGCGTAGGAAAGCTTTCTTT.

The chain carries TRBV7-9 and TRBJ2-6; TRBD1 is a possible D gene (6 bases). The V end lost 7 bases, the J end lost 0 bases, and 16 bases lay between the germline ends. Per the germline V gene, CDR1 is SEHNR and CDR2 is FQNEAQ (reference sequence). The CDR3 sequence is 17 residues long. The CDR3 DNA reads TGTGCCAGCACCCCGGGACAAATTTACTCTGGGGCCAACGTCCTGACTTTC. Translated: CASTPGQIYSGANVLTF.

CDR3 nucleotides: TGCGCCAGCAGCCAAGATCCGGAACCGGGTGCCAGGGTCGTGGACAATGAGCAGTTCTTC. It specifies CASSQDPEPGARVVDNEQFF. The chain carries TRBV4-3 and TRBJ2-1; D may be TRBD1 (5 bases). This CDR3 region has 20 residues. The V and J ends lost 0 bases and 5 bases respectively, with 26 bases between them. Germline V gene lookup returns CDR1 LGHNA and CDR2 YSLEER.

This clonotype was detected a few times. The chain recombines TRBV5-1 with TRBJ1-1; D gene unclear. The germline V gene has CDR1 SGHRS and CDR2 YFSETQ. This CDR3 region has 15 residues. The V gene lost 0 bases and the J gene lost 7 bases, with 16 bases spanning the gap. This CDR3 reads CASSLGSGRAYEAFF. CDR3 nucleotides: TGCGCCAGCAGCTTGGGTTCTGGGCGAGCATATGAAGCTTTCTTT.

CDR3 amino acids: CASSLDGARQYF. CDR3 nucleotide sequence: TGTGCCAGCAGCTTGGACGGAGCCCGGCAGTACTTC. This sequence joins TRBV5-5 and TRBJ2-5; D ambiguous. Germline V gene sequence: CDR1 SGHKS, CDR2 YYEKEE (reference sequence). The V end lost 0 bases, the J end lost 11 bases, and 11 bases lay between the germline ends. The CDR3 consists of 12 residues.

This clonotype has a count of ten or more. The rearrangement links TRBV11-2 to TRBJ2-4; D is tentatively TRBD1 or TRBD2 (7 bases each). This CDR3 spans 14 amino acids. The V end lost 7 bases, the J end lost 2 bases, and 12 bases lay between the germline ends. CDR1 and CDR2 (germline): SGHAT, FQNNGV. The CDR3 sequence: CASKQGGSKNIQYF. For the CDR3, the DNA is TGTGCCAGCAAGCAGGGGGGGTCCAAAAACATTCAGTACTTC.

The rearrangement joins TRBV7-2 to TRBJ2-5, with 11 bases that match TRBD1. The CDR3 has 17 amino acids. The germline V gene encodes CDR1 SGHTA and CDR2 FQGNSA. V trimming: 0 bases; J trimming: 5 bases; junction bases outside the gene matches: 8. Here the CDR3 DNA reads TGTGCCAGCAGCTTAGCTGGGACAGGGGGTGTTTGGGAGACCCAGTACTTC. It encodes CASSLAGTGGVWETQYF.

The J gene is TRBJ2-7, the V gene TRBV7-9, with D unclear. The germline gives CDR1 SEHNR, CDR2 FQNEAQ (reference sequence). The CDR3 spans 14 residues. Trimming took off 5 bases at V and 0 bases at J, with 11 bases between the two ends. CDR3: CASSPRTASYEQYF. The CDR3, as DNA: TGTGCCAGCAGCCCCAGGACGGCCTCCTACGAGCAGTACTTC.

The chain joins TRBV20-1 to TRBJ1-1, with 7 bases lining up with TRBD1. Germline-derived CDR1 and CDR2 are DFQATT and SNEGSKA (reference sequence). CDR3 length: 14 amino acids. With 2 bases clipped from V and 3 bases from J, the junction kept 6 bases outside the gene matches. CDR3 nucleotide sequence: TGCAGTGCTAGAACCAGGGGGGTTCACACTGAAGCTTTCTTT. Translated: CSARTRGVHTEAFF.

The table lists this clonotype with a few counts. The CDR3 loop reads CAAHSDRLSDEQYF. The CDR3, as DNA: TGTGCCGCACACAGTGACAGGTTATCTGACGAGCAGTACTTC. This chain connects TRBV6-6 to TRBJ2-7; TRBD1 is a possible D gene (6 bases). Germline CDR1 is MNHNY and CDR2 is SVGAGI (reference sequence). The CDR3 sequence is 14 residues long. Between the trimmed V and J ends, which lost 11 bases and 5 bases, there was a span of 22 bases.

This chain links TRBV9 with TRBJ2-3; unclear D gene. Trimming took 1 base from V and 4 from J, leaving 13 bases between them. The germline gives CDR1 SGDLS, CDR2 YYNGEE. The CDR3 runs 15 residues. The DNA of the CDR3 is TGTGCCAGCAGCGTAATCGATCTAGGCGCAGATACGCAGTATTTT. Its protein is CASSVIDLGADTQYF.

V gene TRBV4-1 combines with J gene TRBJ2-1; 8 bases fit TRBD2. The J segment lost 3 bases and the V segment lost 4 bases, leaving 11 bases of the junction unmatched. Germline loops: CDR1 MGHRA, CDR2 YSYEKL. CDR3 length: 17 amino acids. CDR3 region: CASSPVPGTSHYNEQFF. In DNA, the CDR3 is TGCGCCAGCAGCCCTGTCCCCGGGACTAGTCACTACAATGAGCAGTTCTTC.

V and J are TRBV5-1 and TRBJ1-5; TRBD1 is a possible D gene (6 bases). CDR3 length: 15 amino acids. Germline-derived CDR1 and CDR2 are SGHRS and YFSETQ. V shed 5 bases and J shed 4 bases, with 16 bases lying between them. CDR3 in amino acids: CASRLNREENQPQHF. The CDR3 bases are TGCGCCAGCAGACTAAACAGGGAGGAAAATCAGCCCCAGCATTTT.

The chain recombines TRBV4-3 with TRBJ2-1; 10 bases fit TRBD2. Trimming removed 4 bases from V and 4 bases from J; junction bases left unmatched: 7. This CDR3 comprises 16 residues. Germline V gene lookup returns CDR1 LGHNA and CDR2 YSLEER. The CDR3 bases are TGCGCCAGCAGCCCCACCACTAGCGGGGCGTACAATGAGCAGTTCTTC. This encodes CASSPTTSGAYNEQFF.

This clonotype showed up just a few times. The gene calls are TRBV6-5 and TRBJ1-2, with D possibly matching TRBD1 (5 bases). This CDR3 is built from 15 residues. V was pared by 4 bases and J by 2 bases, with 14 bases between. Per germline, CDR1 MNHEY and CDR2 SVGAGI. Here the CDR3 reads CASSLSVGPNYGYTF. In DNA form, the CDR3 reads TGTGCCAGCAGTTTATCCGTGGGGCCGAACTATGGCTACACCTTC.

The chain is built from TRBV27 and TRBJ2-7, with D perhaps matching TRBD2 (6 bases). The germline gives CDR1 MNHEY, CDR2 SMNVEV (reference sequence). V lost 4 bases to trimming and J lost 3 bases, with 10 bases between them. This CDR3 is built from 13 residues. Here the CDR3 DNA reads TGTGCCAGCAGTTCGCGGGACGGCTACGAGCAGTACTTC. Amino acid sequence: CASSSRDGYEQYF.

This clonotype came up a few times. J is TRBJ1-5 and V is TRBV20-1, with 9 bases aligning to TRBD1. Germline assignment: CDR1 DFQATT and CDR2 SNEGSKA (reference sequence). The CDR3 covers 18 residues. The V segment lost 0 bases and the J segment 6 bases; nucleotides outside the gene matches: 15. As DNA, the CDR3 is TGCAGTGCTAGAGAGAGGGGGACAGGGCGCCCATCGGGTCAGCCCCAGCATTTT. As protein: CSARERGTGRPSGQPQHF.

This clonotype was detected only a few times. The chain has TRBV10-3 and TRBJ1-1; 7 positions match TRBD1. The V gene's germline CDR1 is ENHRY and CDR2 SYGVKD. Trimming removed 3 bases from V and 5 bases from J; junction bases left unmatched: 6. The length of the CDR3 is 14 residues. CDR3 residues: CAISEGGEGTEAFF. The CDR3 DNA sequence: TGTGCCATCAGTGAAGGGGGCGAGGGGACTGAAGCTTTCTTT.

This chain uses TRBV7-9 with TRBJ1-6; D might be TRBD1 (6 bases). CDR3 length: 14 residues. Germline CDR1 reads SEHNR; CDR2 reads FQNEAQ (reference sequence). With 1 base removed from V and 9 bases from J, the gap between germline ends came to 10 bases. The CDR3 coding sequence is TGTGCCAGCAGCTTAGTAAGGGGGGGTTCACCCCTCCACTTT. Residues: CASSLVRGGSPLHF.

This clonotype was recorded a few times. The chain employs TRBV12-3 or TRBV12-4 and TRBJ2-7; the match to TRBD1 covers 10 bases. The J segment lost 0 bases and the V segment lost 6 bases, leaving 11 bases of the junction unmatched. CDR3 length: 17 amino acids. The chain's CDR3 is CASSPPQGDRGSYEQYF. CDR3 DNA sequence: TGTGCCAGCAGCCCCCCGCAAGGGGACAGGGGCTCCTACGAGCAGTACTTC.

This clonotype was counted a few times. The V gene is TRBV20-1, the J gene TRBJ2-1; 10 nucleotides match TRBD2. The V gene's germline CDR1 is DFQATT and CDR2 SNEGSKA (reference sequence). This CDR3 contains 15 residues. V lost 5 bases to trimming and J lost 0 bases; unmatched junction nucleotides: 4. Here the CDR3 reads CSALAGGPSYNEQFF. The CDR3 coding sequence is TGCAGTGCTTTAGCGGGGGGCCCCTCCTACAATGAGCAGTTCTTC.

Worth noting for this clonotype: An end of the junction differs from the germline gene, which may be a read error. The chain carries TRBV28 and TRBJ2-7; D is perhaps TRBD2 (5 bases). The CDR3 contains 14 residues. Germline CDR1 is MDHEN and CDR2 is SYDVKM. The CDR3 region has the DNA TGTACCAGCAGTGGAGGAACAACGCTGTACGAGCAGTACTTC. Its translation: CTSSGGTTLYEQYF.

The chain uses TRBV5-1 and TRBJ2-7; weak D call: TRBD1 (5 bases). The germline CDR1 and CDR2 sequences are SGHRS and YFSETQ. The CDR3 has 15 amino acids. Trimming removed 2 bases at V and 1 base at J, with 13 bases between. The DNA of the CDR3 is TGCGCCAGCAGCTTTGGGCAGGGAAGGTCCTACGAGCAGTACTTC. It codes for CASSFGQGRSYEQYF.

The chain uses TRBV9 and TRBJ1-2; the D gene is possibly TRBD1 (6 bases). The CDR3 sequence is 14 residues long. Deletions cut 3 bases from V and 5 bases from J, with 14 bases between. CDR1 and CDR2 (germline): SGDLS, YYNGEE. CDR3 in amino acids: CASSAQTGNYGYTF. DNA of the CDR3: TGTGCCAGCAGCGCTCAGACAGGAAATTATGGCTACACCTTC. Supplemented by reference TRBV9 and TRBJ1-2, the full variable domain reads DSGVTQTPKHLITATGQRVTLRCSPRSGDLSVYWYQQSLDQGLQFLIQYYNGEERAKGNILERFSAQQFPDLHSELNLSSLELGDSALYFCASSAQTGNYGYTFGSGTRLTVV.

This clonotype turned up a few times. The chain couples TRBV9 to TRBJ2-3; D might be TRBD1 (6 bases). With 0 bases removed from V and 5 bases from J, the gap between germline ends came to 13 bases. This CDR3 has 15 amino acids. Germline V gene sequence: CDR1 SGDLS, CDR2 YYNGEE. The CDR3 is CASSVVARGGDTQYF. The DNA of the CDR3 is TGTGCCAGCAGCGTAGTAGCGAGAGGGGGAGATACGCAGTATTTT.

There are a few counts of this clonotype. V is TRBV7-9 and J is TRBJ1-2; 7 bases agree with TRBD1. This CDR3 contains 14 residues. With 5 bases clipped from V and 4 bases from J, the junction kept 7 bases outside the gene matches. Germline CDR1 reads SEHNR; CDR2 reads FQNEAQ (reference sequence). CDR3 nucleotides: TGTGCCAGCAGCCGTGACAGGGAGGCCTATGGCTACACCTTC. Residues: CASSRDREAYGYTF. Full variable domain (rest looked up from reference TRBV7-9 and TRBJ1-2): DTGVSQNPRHKITKRGQNVTFRCDPISEHNRLYWYRQTLGQGPEFLTYFQNEAQLEKSRLLSDRFSAERPKGSFSTLEIQRTEQGDSAMYLCASSRDREAYGYTFGSGTRLTVV.

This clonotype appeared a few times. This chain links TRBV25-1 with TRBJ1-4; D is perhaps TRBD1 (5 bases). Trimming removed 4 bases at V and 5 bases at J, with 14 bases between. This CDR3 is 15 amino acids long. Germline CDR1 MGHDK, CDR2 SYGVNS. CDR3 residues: CASSGDSTGNEKLFF. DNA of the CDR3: TGTGCCAGCAGTGGAGACAGCACGGGGAATGAAAAACTGTTTTTT.